This T cell receptor (beta chain) is from a study of naive and memory T cell subsets. Notes on the study in general: TCR transcript changes with activation or differentiation may affect this RNA method.

V lost 4 bases and J 9 bases, leaving 21 bases between the germline ends. From germline, CDR1 is KGHDR and CDR2 SFDVKD. The CDR3 covers 16 residues. A UMI-containing oligonucleotide was joined by 3' ligation to the TCR cDNA template. Whole blood, about 2.5 ml, came from adult healthy volunteers. Unsorted total RNA, about 1 to 1000 ng, was DNase treated before reverse transcription. Amplification of ligated cDNA took four PCR rounds with SP2 and nested alpha and beta constant primers. For blood and skin samples, reverse transcription used TCR alpha and beta constant primers. TCRdb independently ran MiXCR on the 5' RACE reads; one entry per CDR3 protein. The sample holds about 62,000 distinct CDR3 sequences; 8% are singletons and the top ten take less than 20%. This clonotype was seen a few times. Its matching antigen is unknown.

The sequence derives from a female donor in good health. The chain couples TRBV24-1 to TRBJ2-1, with D tentatively TRBD1 (6 bases). As DNA, the CDR3 is TGTGCCACCAGTGAAACAGGGTCTCAAGAAAGGGGTGAGCAGTTCTTC. Amino acid sequence: CATSETGSQERGEQFF.